The 11 T cell receptor beta chains below come from one sample, sequenced in a study of regulatory T cells in long-lasting Graves disease (dated by TCRdb to 2020 to 2022). Receptors were amplified or captured by multiplex PCR. TCRdb lists the instrument as Illumina HiSeq 4000. To build TCR beta libraries, CDR3 regions were amplified by Arm-PCR using iRepertoire HTBI primers. TCRdb reworked the public reads: Q25 trimming with fastp, MiXCR clone assembly, productive beta chains retained. When rows share a CDR3 protein, they turn into one entry using the most common DNA and genes. The sample table contains around 450,000 distinct CDR3 sequences; only one count was recorded for 20% to 25% of them. The top ten clones comprise 6.5% to 9% of the sample. Taken with the paper, the label for time point translates to: persistent/refractory GD, antithyroid drugs over 5 years with positive TRAb. For both TCR sequencing and RNA sequencing, RNA was extracted from PBMCs in TRIzol.

The specimen comprised peripheral blood mononuclear cells (PBMCs), sampled when the disease was refractory, from a patient treated with antithyroid drugs. All receptors come from a female donor with Graves disease.

This clonotype was recorded many times. The chain joins TRBV12-3 or TRBV12-4 to TRBJ1-5; 10 bases are shared with TRBD1. This CDR3 has 16 residues. The J segment lost 8 bases and the V segment lost 5 bases, leaving 12 bases of the junction unmatched. CDR3 protein: CASSPGKRTGGEPQHF. The CDR3 nucleotides read TGTGCCAGCAGTCCCGGGAAACGGACAGGGGGGGAGCCCCAGCATTTT.

This chain connects TRBV29-1 to TRBJ2-2, with 7 bases aligning to TRBD2. Per germline, CDR1 SQVTM and CDR2 ANQGSEA. V gave up 6 bases and J gave up 0 bases; unmatched junction bases: 7. The CDR3 spans 15 residues. The CDR3 sequence is CSVVTSASNTGELFF. The CDR3 region has the DNA TGCAGCGTCGTAACTAGCGCTTCGAACACCGGGGAGCTGTTTTTT.

The table lists this clonotype with a few counts. This chain connects TRBV28 to TRBJ2-3; D possibly corresponds to TRBD2 (5 bases). Germline-derived CDR1 and CDR2 are MDHEN and SYDVKM. The CDR3 consists of 15 residues. The V end lost 3 bases, the J end lost 5 bases, and 15 bases lay between the germline ends. The CDR3 region is CASSFRLAKLDTQYF. The CDR3 nucleotides are TGTGCCAGCAGTTTCAGGCTAGCTAAGTTAGATACGCAGTATTTT.

This chain links TRBV2 with TRBJ1-5; 8 bases map to TRBD1. The CDR3 is 16 residues long. Per germline, CDR1 SNHLY and CDR2 FYNNEI. V dropped 4 bases and J dropped 4; count of bases not matched to a gene: 9. CDR3 bases: TGTGCCAGCAGTGCAGGGACAGGCCGCCGGAATCAGCCCCAGCATTTT. Translated: CASSAGTGRRNQPQHF.

The chain joins TRBV6-2 or TRBV6-3 to TRBJ1-6, with 11 positions matching TRBD1. The J segment lost 6 bases and the V segment lost 2 bases, leaving 3 bases of the junction unmatched. Germline-derived CDR1 and CDR2 are MNHEY and SVGEGT. The CDR3 is 16 amino acids. The CDR3 DNA is TGTGCCAGCAGTTACGGGACAGGGGGTGGTAATTCACCCCTCCACTTT. Amino acids: CASSYGTGGGNSPLHF.

This clonotype has more than one count but fewer than ten. The V call is TRBV7-9, the J call TRBJ1-2, with D possibly TRBD1 on 6 matching bases. Deletions cut 1 base from V and 6 bases from J, with 18 bases between. Germline V gene sequence: CDR1 SEHNR, CDR2 FQNEAQ (reference sequence). CDR3 length equals 16 residues. CDR3: CASSLEKTLQGNGYTF. Written as DNA, the CDR3 is TGTGCCAGCAGCTTAGAGAAGACGCTACAGGGTAATGGCTACACCTTC.

This clonotype was seen once. The chain carries TRBV6-1 and TRBJ2-1; D unresolved. Germline V gene data show CDR1 as MNHNS and CDR2 as SASEGT. The CDR3 runs to 16 residues. Between the trimmed V and J ends, which lost 6 bases and 3 bases, there was a span of 18 bases. CDR3 in DNA: TGTGCCAGCAGCCAAAGATTAGAGTACGGCTACAATGAGCAGTTCTTC. Its protein product is CASSQRLEYGYNEQFF.

V usage is TRBV30 and J usage is TRBJ1-1, with D possibly matching TRBD1 (6 bases). This CDR3 region has 12 residues. Germline lookup yields CDR1 GTSNPN and CDR2 SVGIG (reference sequence). Trimming pared 5 bases from V and 0 bases from J, leaving 7 bases between. The chain's CDR3 is CAWDRLNTEAFF. CDR3 coding DNA: TGTGCCTGGGACAGGCTGAACACTGAAGCTTTCTTT.

This clonotype was seen repeatedly, ten times or more. The chain is built from TRBV6-5 and TRBJ1-2; D is possibly TRBD1 (5 bases). Trimming took off 2 bases at V and 2 bases at J, with 9 bases between the two ends. Germline CDR1 MNHEY, CDR2 SVGAGI. This CDR3 region has 14 residues. The CDR3, as DNA: TGTGCCAGCAGTTACGATGGGGGAAACTATGGCTACACCTTC. As protein: CASSYDGGNYGYTF.

This clonotype was seen many times. This chain links TRBV3-1 with TRBJ2-7; D is unresolved. The CDR3 consists of 12 residues. Per germline, CDR1 LGHDT and CDR2 YNNKEL (reference sequence). V dropped 3 bases and J dropped 5 bases, with 8 bases sitting between them. This CDR3 is CASSQGGDEQYF. The CDR3 DNA reads as TGTGCCAGCAGCCAGGGTGGGGACGAGCAGTACTTC.

In this sample, this clonotype turned up a few times. The chain recombines TRBV27 with TRBJ2-3, with D perhaps TRBD2 (6 bases). This CDR3 spans 16 amino acids. The V end was cut by 5 bases, the J end by 0 bases, with 15 bases between. Germline V CDR1 and CDR2: MNHEY, SMNVEV (reference sequence). The DNA for the CDR3 is TGTGCCAGCAGTCGAGTAGCGGCGTTGAGCACAGATACGCAGTATTTT. Encoded protein: CASSRVAALSTDTQYF.